Shown below are 15 T cell receptor beta chains from a single sample sequenced in a study of lymphopenia after photon versus proton radiotherapy. Profiling relied on immunoSEQ multiplex PCR, and the TCRdb table lists in-frame clones only, not all of them. Among 150,000 to 200,000 clones listed, roughly nine tenths were seen once. Sequences were derived from peripheral blood, sampled from a patient treated with photon-based radiotherapy. These receptors were obtained from a man in his forties or fifties with gastric cancer.

This chain joins TRBV28 and TRBJ1-5; 7 nucleotides align to TRBD1. Germline V lookup: CDR1 MDHEN, CDR2 SYDVKM. V shed 4 bases and J 0 bases; nucleotides not matched to a gene: 3. This CDR3 is 15 amino acids long. CDR3 amino acids: CASSSGQLSNQPQHF. The CDR3 region has the DNA TGTGCCAGCAGTTCGGGACAGCTTAGCAATCAGCCCCAGCATTTT.

The V gene is TRBV30, the J gene TRBJ1-6; 8 bases are a match to TRBD1. The V and J ends lost 8 bases and 7 bases, in that order; junction bases with no gene match: 7. This CDR3 is built from 13 residues. In germline, CDR1 is GTSNPN, CDR2 SVGIG (reference sequence). The CDR3 DNA reads TGTGCCCTTTCCAGGGGGCGGAATTCACCCCTCCACTTT. The encoded protein is CALSRGRNSPLHF.

The V call is TRBV6-5, the J call TRBJ1-2, with D possibly being TRBD1 (5 bases). The CDR3 length is 15 residues. The V and J ends lost 6 bases and 3 bases respectively, with 17 bases between them. Germline V gene data show CDR1 as MNHEY and CDR2 as SVGAGI. The CDR3 reads CASSRNPGLDYGYTF. The CDR3 DNA reads as TGTGCCAGCAGCCGGAACCCAGGGTTAGACTATGGCTACACCTTC.

This chain joins TRBV14 and TRBJ1-4; no definite D call. The CDR3 runs to 13 residues. V lost 4 bases, J lost 6 bases, and 9 bases lay in between. Germline values: CDR1 SGHDN, CDR2 FVKESK. CDR3 sequence (DNA): TGTGCCAGCAGCCGCTCATCCTATGAAAAACTGTTTTTT. It specifies CASSRSSYEKLFF.

This chain joins TRBV29-1 and TRBJ2-1; TRBD2 matches 9 bases. The CDR3 spans 16 residues. The trim removed 5 bases at V and 0 bases at J, leaving 8 bases unmatched. In germline, CDR1 is SQVTM, CDR2 ANQGSEA. In DNA form, the CDR3 reads TGCAGCGTTTTCATTGCGGGAGGGGGCTCCTACAATGAGCAGTTCTTC. Translating gives CSVFIAGGGSYNEQFF.

The chain links TRBV5-1 to TRBJ2-3; 10 bases line up with TRBD2. Germline V gene lookup returns CDR1 SGHRS and CDR2 YFSETQ. This CDR3 contains 16 residues. The junction had 11 bases not matched to a gene; V was cut back by 4 bases and J by 6 bases. The CDR3 is CASSTNSGRAGDTQYF. CDR3 bases: TGCGCCAGCAGCACCAACAGCGGGAGGGCGGGGGATACGCAGTATTTT.

The chain employs TRBV19 and TRBJ2-3; 14 bases are shared with TRBD2. CDR3 length equals 15 residues. Per the germline V gene, CDR1 is LNHDA and CDR2 is SQIVND (reference sequence). J lost 4 bases, V lost 4 bases, and 1 base had no gene match. The CDR3 loop is CASSTGLAGADTQYF. CDR3 nucleotides: TGTGCCAGTAGTACGGGACTAGCGGGAGCAGATACGCAGTATTTT.

This clone turned up a few times. CDR3 residues: CASSFSAASTDTQYF. The CDR3 region has the DNA TGTGCCAGCAGCTTTAGCGCCGCTAGCACAGATACGCAGTATTTT. The V call is TRBV7-3, the J call TRBJ2-3; perhaps TRBD2 as D (5 bases). The CDR3 is 15 residues long. The ends were cut back, 3 bases at V and 0 bases at J, with 10 bases in the middle. CDR1 SGHTA and CDR2 FQGTGA come from the germline V gene.

This chain joins TRBV7-9 and TRBJ1-2; TRBD1 is a possible D gene (5 bases). The germline CDR1 and CDR2 sequences are SEHNR and FQNEAQ (reference sequence). CDR3 length: 13 residues. V lost 5 bases to trimming and J lost 7 bases, with 14 bases between them. The CDR3 sequence is CASSAMSGGGYTF. The DNA of the CDR3 is TGTGCCAGCAGCGCTATGTCCGGGGGTGGCTACACCTTC.

The sample holds one count of this clone. The chain couples TRBV2 to TRBJ2-7; 7 bases match TRBD1. This CDR3 is built from 14 residues. With 3 bases clipped from V and 9 bases from J, the junction kept 11 bases outside the gene matches. Germline lookup yields CDR1 SNHLY and CDR2 FYNNEI. The CDR3 region has the DNA TGTGCCAGCAGTGACCGGGACAGCCTCCTAGGGCAGTACTTC. Its protein is CASSDRDSLLGQYF.

J is TRBJ2-1 and V is TRBV10-1; D is perhaps TRBD1 or TRBD2 (5 bases each). V gave up 4 bases and J gave up 2 bases, with 12 bases separating them. The length of the CDR3 is 15 residues. Germline assignment: CDR1 WNHNN and CDR2 SYGVQD (reference sequence). CDR3 sequence (DNA): TGCGCCAGCAGTGCAGTCGGGGCCACCTACAATGAGCAGTTCTTC. As protein: CASSAVGATYNEQFF.

The chain links TRBV7-2 to TRBJ1-2, with 7 positions matching TRBD1. CDR3 length equals 15 residues. The V gene's germline CDR1 is SGHTA and CDR2 FQGNSA. J gave up 3 bases and V 2 bases, and 6 bases lay outside the gene matches. The CDR3 nucleotides are TGTGCCAGCAGCTTATATGTCACAGGGGACTATGGCTACACCTTC. This gives the protein CASSLYVTGDYGYTF.

This sequence joins TRBV7-2 and TRBJ2-3; D is uncertain. This CDR3 has 15 residues. V lost 0 bases to trimming and J lost 3 bases, with 10 bases between them. The germline CDR1 and CDR2 sequences are SGHTA and FQGNSA. The CDR3 sequence is CASSLALSQTDTQYF. In DNA form, the CDR3 reads TGTGCCAGCAGCTTAGCGTTGAGTCAAACAGATACGCAGTATTTT.

The V gene is TRBV18, the J gene TRBJ2-7; 9 bases map to TRBD1. CDR1 is KGHSH, CDR2 LQKENI, per germline. The CDR3 consists of 16 residues. V was clipped by 3 bases and J by 0 bases; unmatched bases: 6. The CDR3 DNA reads as TGTGCCAGCTCACCCGGGGGACAGGGCCTCTCCTACGAGCAGTACTTC. Translated: CASSPGGQGLSYEQYF.

Worth noting for this clone: Other DNA variants within this sample encode the same CDR3. The V and J genes are TRBV19 and TRBJ1-2; TRBD1 might be the D (6 bases). This CDR3 has 13 residues. Trimming took 4 bases from V and 4 from J, leaving 10 bases between them. The germline V gene encodes CDR1 LNHDA and CDR2 SQIVND (reference sequence). DNA for the CDR3: TGTGCCAGTAGTAACAGGGCTGGCTATGGCTACACCTTC. This gives the protein CASSNRAGYGYTF.